The next 9 T cell receptor beta chains were all read from a single sample in a study of cytomegalovirus exposure and HLA in healthy donors. A multiplex PCR was run with 60 Vbeta primers and 13 Jbeta primers. The method was immunoSEQ multiplex PCR; TCRdb's version includes in-frame clones alone and lacks a portion of them. The profile shows around 90,000 clones, 70% to 85% of them singletons. Sequenced input: PBMCs. The source of these receptors is a man aged 50 to 59 in good health and CMV-seronegative.

V and J are TRBV7-2 and TRBJ1-5; no clear D. Deletions cut 1 base from V and 0 bases from J, with 10 bases between. The germline gives CDR1 SGHTA, CDR2 FQGNSA. The CDR3 totals 16 residues. CDR3 in amino acids: CASSLDNRYSNQPQHF. CDR3 nucleotides: TGTGCCAGCAGCTTAGATAACCGGTATAGCAATCAGCCCCAGCATTTT.

CDR3: CASSLGHAGDEQYF. CDR3 nucleotides: TGCGCCAGCAGCTTGGGGCATGCGGGAGACGAGCAGTACTTC. The chain joins TRBV5-1 to TRBJ2-7, with 7 positions matching TRBD2. CDR1 SGHRS and CDR2 YFSETQ come from the germline V gene. V was clipped by 0 bases and J by 5 bases; unmatched bases: 5. This CDR3 contains 14 residues.

This rearrangement joins TRBV4-3 to TRBJ2-3, with TRBD1 matching 11 bases. Losses at the gene ends were 0 bases for V and 4 bases for J; bases not matched to a gene: 3. The CDR3 is 16 residues long. Germline V gene lookup returns CDR1 LGHNA and CDR2 YSLEER. CDR3 coding DNA: TGCGCCAGCAGCCAAGAAGGGACAGGGGGAGCAGATACGCAGTATTTT. This codes for CASSQEGTGGADTQYF.

The rearrangement uses TRBV29-1 and TRBJ2-5; D is perhaps TRBD2 (5 bases). TRBJ2-7 matches the DNA end more closely, so the J call is doubtful. This CDR3 comprises 12 residues. CDR1 and CDR2 from the germline V gene are SQVTM and ANQGSEA. The CDR3 DNA sequence: TGCAGCGTTCACCGGGATGGGTACGAGCAGTACTTC. Its translation is CSVHRDGYEQYF.

The chain combines TRBV21-1 with TRBJ2-4; the tabulated D call, TRBD2, remains unverified against the DNA. TRBV21-1 is an annotated pseudogene. The CDR3 runs 21 residues. CDR3 loop: CASSTGTSGRGLVSAKNIQYF. In nucleotides, the CDR3 is TGTGCCAGCAGCACCGGGACTAGCGGGAGGGGGTTGGTTTCAGCCAAAAACATTCAGTACTTC.

The J gene is TRBJ1-2, the V gene TRBV28; D gene ambiguous. Germline loops: CDR1 MDHEN, CDR2 SYDVKM. This CDR3 has 13 amino acids. Trimming shortened V by 3 bases and J by 4 bases, and 9 bases separated the two germline ends. CDR3 region: CASSLREGYGYTF. Written as DNA, the CDR3 is TGTGCCAGCAGTTTGAGGGAGGGCTATGGCTACACCTTC.

The CDR3 DNA reads as TGTGCCAGCAGCTCCCCAACAGGGGTGATAGATTCTGGGGCCAACGTCCTGACTTTC. This sequence encodes CASSSPTGVIDSGANVLTF. The chain employs TRBV7-9 and TRBJ2-6, with TRBD1 matching over 7 bases. Germline-derived CDR1 and CDR2 are SEHNR and FQNEAQ (reference sequence). V lost 4 bases, J lost 1 base, and 13 bases stayed unmatched. This CDR3 spans 19 amino acids.

The J gene is TRBJ2-1, the V gene TRBV4-1; 9 bases are shared with TRBD1. The CDR3 totals 15 residues. The germline V gene has CDR1 MGHRA and CDR2 YSYEKL. V trimming: 6 bases; J trimming: 10 bases; junction bases outside the gene matches: 13. The CDR3 DNA is TGCGCCAGCAGACGCCGGGACAGGGACCTCCTAGAGCAGTTCTTC. It codes for CASRRRDRDLLEQFF.

The chain uses TRBV2 and TRBJ2-5; D is uncertain. Trimming took 7 bases from V and 1 from J, leaving 4 bases between them. This CDR3 is built from 11 residues. CDR1 and CDR2 from the germline V gene are SNHLY and FYNNEI. In nucleotides, the CDR3 is TGTGCCAGCAAGCTCCAAGAGACCCAGTACTTC. The encoded protein is CASKLQETQYF.